This TCR beta chain was observed in a study of T cell repertoires in cytomegalovirus infection. About the research overall: Through public TCR beta signatures, both CMV infection and matching HLA type were indicated.

This clonotype was recorded many times. As yet, its antigen is unknown. Findings of the study overall: Carriage of CMV together with the relevant HLA was identifiable through cumulative public TCR beta family frequency. The ex vivo response was dominated by HLA-C-restricted CMV-specific TCR beta clonotypes.

The CDR3 consists of 14 residues. Unmatched junction bases numbered 10, after V lost 7 bases and J lost 2 bases. The V gene's germline CDR1 is DFQATT and CDR2 SNEGSKA (reference sequence). TCRdb independently ran MiXCR on the reads; one entry per CDR3 protein. Among hundreds of thousands of distinct CDR3 sequences listed, approximately 10% were seen once. The chain uses TRBV20-1 and TRBJ2-7; 8 bases line up with TRBD2. Sequencing was carried out using PBMCs. The TCR comes from a human donor in good health (CMV status not recorded). Some clones in this sample may be carry-over from other donors' samples. In DNA form, the CDR3 reads TGCAGTGGATCGAGCGGGGGTTGGCCCTACGAGCAGTACTTC. It codes for CSGSSGGWPYEQYF.